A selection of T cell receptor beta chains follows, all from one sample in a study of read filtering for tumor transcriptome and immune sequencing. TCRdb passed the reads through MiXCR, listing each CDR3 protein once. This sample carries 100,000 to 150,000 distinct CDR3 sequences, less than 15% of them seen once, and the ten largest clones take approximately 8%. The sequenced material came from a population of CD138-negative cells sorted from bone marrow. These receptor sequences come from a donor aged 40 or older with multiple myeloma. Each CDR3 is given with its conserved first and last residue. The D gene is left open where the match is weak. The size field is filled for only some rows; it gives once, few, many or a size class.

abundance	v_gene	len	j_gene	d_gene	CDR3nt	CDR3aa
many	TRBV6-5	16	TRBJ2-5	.	TGTGCCAGCAGTTACTCAGGGAGGGGGAGAGCGGAGACCCAGTACTTC	CASSYSGRGRAETQYF
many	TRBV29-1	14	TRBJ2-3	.	TGCAGCGTTGATCTGGGCCATAGCACAGATACGCAGTATTTT	CSVDLGHSTDTQYF
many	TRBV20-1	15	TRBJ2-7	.	TGCAGTGCTAGAACGCCGGGGCGAGGCTCCTACGAGCAGTACTTC	CSARTPGRGSYEQYF
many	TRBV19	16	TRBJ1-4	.	TGTGCCAGTAGTACCCGATGGGGAGGGCCTAATGAAAAACTGTTTTTT	CASSTRWGGPNEKLFF
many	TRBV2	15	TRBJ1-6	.	TGTGCCACCCTCTCTTACAGGAACAATAATTCACCCCTCCACTTT	CATLSYRNNNSPLHF
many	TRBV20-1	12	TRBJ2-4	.	TGCAGTGCTATCAACGACGGAAACATTCAGTACTTC	CSAINDGNIQYF
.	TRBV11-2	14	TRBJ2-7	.	TGTGCCAGCAGCTTAGGCTGGCAGGGCTACGAGCAGTACTTC	CASSLGWQGYEQYF
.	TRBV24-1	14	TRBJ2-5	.	TGTGCCACTAGAGCTCAGGGGAAGGGGGAGACCCAGTACTTC	CATRAQGKGETQYF
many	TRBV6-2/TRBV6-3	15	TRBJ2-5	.	TGTGCCAGCACTGGGTTTGCTGGGGGCCAAGAGACCCAGTACTTC	CASTGFAGGQETQYF
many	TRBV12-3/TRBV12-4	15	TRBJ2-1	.	TGTGCCAGCAGTCACCACTCGACGGAGTACAATGAGCAGTTCTTC	CASSHHSTEYNEQFF
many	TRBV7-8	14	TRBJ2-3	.	TGTGCCAGCAGCTCGACAGTGGGGGCAGATACGCAGTATTTT	CASSSTVGADTQYF
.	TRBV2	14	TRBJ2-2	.	TGTGCCAGCAGTGCGGGGATGAACACCGGGGAGCTGTCTTTT	CASSAGMNTGELSF
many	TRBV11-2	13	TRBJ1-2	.	TGTGCCAGCAGCCCCTCAGGGGACTATGGCTACACCTTC	CASSPSGDYGYTF
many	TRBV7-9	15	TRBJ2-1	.	TGTGCCAGCAGCTCGAAACAGAGCTCCTACAATGAGCAGTTCTTC	CASSSKQSSYNEQFF
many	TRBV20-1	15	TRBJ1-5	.	TGCAGTGCTATTTTATCGACTGATAGCAATCAGCCCCAGCATTTT	CSAILSTDSNQPQHF
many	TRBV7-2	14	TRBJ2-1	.	TGTGCCAGCAGCCACCAGGCGTCCTACAATGAGCAGTTCTTC	CASSHQASYNEQFF
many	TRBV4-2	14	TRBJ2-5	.	TGTGCCAGCAGCCACTCGGGATATGGGGAGACCCAGTACTTC	CASSHSGYGETQYF
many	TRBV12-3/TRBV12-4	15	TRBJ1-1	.	TGTGCCAGCAGTTCCTCGCAGGGCCGTTATATTGAAGCTTTCTTT	CASSSSQGRYIEAFF
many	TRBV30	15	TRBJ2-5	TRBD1	TGTGCCTGGAGTGGCGCAGGGGGGACAGGAGAGACCCAGTACTTC	CAWSGAGGTGETQYF
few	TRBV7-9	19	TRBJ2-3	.	TGTGCCAGCAGCTTGCCCCTCGTTGAGTTGGAGGGAGAGAGGGATACGCAGTATTTT	CASSLPLVELEGERDTQYF
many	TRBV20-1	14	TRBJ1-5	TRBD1	TGCAGTGCTAGACGGGACAGGGGGAATCAGCCCCAGCATTTT	CSARRDRGNQPQHF
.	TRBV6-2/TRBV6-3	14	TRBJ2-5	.	TGTGCCAGCACCTCTCGGACGTACTCCGTGACCCAGTACTTC	CASTSRTYSVTQYF
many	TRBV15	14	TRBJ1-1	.	TGTGCCACCAGTGGGGCGAGGGGAGTGTCTGAAGCTTTCTTT	CATSGARGVSEAFF
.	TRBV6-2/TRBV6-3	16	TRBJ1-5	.	TGTGCCAGCACCAGAGGGGCGGGGGTCGGCAATCAGCCCCAGCATTTT	CASTRGAGVGNQPQHF
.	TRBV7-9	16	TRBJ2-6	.	TGTGCCAGCAGCTTAGACGATCCCCCTGGGGCCAACGTCCTGACTTTC	CASSLDDPPGANVLTF
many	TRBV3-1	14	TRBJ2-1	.	TGTGCCAGCCAAGGGGGGGAGGCTTACAATGAGCAGTTCTTC	CASQGGEAYNEQFF
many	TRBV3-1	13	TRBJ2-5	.	TGTGCCAGCAGCCCCTTTCAGGGAGTGACCCAGTACTTC	CASSPFQGVTQYF
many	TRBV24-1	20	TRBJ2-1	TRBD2	TGTGCCACCAGTGATGTTCCGGGACTAGCGGGAGGGAGCTCCTACAATGAGCAGTTCTTC	CATSDVPGLAGGSSYNEQFF
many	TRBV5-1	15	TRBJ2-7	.	TGCGCCAGCAGCATGGGGCAGGGGAGCTCCTACGAGCAGTACTTC	CASSMGQGSSYEQYF
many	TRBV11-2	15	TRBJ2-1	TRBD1	TGTGCCAGCAGCTTAGATCGGGGACAGGCATCTGAGCAGTTCTTC	CASSLDRGQASEQFF
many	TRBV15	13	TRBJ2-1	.	TGTGCCACCAGCGGCCGCTTGTACAATGAGCAGTTCTTC	CATSGRLYNEQFF
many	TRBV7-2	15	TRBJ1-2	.	TGTGCCAGCAGCCCCGGGTTCGGGGGGGCCTATGGCTACACCTTC	CASSPGFGGAYGYTF
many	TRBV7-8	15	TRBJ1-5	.	TGTGCCAGCAGCCCTTTGGATCTGGGCAATCAGCCCCAGCATTTT	CASSPLDLGNQPQHF
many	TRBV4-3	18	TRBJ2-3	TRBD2	TGCGCCAGCAGCCAAGAACGGACTAGCGGGAGTGGAACAGATACGCAGTATTTT	CASSQERTSGSGTDTQYF